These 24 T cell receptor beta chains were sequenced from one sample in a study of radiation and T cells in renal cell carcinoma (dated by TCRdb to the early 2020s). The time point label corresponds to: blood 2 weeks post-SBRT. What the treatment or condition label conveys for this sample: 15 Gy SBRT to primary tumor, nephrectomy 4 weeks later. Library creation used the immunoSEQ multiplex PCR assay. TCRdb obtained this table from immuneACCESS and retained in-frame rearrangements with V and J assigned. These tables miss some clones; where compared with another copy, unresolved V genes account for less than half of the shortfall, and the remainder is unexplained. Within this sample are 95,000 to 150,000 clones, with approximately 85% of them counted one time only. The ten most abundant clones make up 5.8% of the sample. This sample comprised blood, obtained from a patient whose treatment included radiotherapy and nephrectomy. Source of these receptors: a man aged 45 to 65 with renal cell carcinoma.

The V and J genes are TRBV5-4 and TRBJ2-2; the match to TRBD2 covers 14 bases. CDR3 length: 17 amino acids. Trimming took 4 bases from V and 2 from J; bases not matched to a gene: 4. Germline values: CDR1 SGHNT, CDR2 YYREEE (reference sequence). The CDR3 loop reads CASSLGTSGGNTGELFF. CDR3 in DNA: TGTGCCAGCAGCCTCGGGACTAGCGGGGGAAACACCGGGGAGCTGTTTTTT.

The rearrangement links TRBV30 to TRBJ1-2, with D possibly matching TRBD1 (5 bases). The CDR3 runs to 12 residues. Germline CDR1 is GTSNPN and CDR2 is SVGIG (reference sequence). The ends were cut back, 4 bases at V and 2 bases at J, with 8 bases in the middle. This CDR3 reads CAWTGINYGYTF. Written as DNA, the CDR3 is TGTGCCTGGACAGGGATAAACTATGGCTACACCTTC.

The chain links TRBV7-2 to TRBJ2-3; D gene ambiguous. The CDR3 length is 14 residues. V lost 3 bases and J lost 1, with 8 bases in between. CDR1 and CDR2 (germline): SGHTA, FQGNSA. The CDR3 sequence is CASSFNWGTDTQYF. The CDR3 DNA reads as TGTGCCAGCAGCTTTAATTGGGGCACAGATACGCAGTATTTT.

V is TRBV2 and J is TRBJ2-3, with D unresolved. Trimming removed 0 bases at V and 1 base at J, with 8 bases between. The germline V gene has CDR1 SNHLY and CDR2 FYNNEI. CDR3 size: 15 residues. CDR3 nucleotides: TGTGCCAGCAGTGAAGCGGCGGTTCGCACAGATACGCAGTATTTT. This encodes CASSEAAVRTDTQYF.

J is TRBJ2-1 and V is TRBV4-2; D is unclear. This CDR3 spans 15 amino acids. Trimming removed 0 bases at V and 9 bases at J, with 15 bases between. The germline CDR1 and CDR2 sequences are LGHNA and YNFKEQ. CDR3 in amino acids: CASSQDLTVGGEQFF. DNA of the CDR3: TGTGCCAGCAGCCAAGATCTTACAGTTGGTGGTGAGCAGTTCTTC.

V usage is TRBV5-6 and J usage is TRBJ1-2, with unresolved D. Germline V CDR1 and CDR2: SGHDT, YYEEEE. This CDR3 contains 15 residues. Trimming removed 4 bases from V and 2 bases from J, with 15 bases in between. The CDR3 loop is CASSIGLLPNYGYTF. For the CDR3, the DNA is TGTGCCAGCAGCATCGGACTCTTACCCAACTATGGCTACACCTTC.

In DNA form, the CDR3 reads TGTGCCAGCAGTGGTGTAGGGACGAGCAATCAGCCCCAGCATTTT. Residues: CASSGVGTSNQPQHF. This rearrangement joins TRBV6-1 to TRBJ1-5; D may be TRBD1 (5 bases). V was pared by 4 bases and J by 1 base, with 11 bases between. Germline V CDR1 and CDR2: MNHNS, SASEGT. The CDR3 has 15 residues.

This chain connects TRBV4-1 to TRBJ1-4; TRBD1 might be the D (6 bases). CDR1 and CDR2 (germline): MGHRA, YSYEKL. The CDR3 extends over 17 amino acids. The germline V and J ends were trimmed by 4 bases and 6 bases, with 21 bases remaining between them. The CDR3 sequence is CASSLRNNRVTHEKLFF. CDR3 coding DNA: TGCGCCAGCAGCCTACGCAACAACAGGGTTACGCATGAAAAACTGTTTTTT.

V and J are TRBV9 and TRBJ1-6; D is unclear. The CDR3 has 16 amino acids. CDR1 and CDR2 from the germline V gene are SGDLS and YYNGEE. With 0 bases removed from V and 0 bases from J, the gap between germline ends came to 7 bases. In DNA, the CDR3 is TGTGCCAGCAGCGTAGACCCGAGCTCCTATAATTCACCCCTCCACTTT. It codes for CASSVDPSSYNSPLHF.

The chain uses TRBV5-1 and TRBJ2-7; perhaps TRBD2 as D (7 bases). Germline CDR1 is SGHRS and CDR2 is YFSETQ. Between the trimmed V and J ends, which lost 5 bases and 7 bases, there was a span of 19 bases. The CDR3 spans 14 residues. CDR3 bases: TGCGCCAGCAGTTCCCGGGGGGCCATCTTTGAGCAGTACTTC. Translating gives CASSSRGAIFEQYF.

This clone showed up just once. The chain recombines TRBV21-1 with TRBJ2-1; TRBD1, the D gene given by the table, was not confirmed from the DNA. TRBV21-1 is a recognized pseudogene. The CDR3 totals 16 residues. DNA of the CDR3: TGTGCCAGCAGCCCTGCGACACCTAAACCCTACAATGAGCAGTTCTTC. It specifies CASSPATPKPYNEQFF.

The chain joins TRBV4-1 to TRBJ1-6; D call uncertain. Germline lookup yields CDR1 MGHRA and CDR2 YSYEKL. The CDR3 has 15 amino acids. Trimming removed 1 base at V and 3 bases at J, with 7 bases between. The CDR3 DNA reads TGCGCCAGCAGCCAAGTTCGGGACTATAATTCACCCCTCCACTTT. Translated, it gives CASSQVRDYNSPLHF.

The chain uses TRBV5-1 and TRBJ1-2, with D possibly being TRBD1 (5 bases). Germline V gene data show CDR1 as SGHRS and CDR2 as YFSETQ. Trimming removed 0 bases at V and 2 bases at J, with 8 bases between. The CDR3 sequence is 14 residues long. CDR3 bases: TGCGCCAGCAGCTTGGGACAGATAAACTATGGCTACACCTTC. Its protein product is CASSLGQINYGYTF.

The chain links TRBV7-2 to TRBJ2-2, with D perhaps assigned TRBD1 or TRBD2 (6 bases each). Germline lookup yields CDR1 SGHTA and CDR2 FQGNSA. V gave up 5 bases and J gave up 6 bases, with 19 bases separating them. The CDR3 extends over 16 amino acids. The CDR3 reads CASSLRDWGAAGELFF. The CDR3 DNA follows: TGTGCCAGCAGCCTCCGTGACTGGGGGGCGGCCGGGGAGCTGTTTTTT.

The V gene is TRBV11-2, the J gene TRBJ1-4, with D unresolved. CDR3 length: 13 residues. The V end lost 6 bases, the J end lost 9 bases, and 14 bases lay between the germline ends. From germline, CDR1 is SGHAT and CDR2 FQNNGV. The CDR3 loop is CASRLVRDQKLFF. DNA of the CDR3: TGTGCCAGCAGACTAGTAAGGGATCAAAAACTGTTTTTT.

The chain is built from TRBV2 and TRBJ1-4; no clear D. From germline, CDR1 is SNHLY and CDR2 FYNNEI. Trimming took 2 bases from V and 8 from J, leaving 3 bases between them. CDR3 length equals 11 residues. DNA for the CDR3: TGTGCCAGCAGTGAACGCGAAAAACTGTTTTTT. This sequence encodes CASSEREKLFF.

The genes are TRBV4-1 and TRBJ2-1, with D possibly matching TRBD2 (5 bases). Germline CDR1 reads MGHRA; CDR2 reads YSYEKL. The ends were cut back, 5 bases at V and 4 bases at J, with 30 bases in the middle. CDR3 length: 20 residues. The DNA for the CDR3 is TGCGCCAGCAGCGAAAATGGAGGACGGGGAGTCGGATCTGCTTACAATGAGCAGTTCTTC. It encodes CASSENGGRGVGSAYNEQFF.

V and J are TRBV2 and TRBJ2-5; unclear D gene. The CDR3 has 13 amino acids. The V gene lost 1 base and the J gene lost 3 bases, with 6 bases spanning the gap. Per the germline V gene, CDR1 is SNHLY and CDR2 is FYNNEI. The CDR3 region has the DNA TGTGCCAGCAGTGAAGGCCTTGAAGAGACCCAGTACTTC. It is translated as CASSEGLEETQYF.

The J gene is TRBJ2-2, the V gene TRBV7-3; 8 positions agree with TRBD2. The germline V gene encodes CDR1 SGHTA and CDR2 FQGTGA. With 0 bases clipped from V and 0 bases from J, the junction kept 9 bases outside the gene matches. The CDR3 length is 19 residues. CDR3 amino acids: CASSLTDLAGTTNTGELFF. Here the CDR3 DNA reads TGTGCCAGCAGCTTAACGGATCTAGCGGGCACTACGAACACCGGGGAGCTGTTTTTT.

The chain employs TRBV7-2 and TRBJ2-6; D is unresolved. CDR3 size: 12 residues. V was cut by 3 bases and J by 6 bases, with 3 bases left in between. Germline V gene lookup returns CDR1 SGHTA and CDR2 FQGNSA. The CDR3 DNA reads TGTGCCAGCAGCTTCTCGGCCAACGTCCTGACTTTC. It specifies CASSFSANVLTF.

CDR3 in amino acids: CSAKKGNGYTF. Here the CDR3 DNA reads TGCAGTGCTAAAAAGGGGAATGGCTACACCTTC. The rearrangement joins TRBV20-1 to TRBJ1-2; D possibly corresponds to TRBD1 (5 bases). Germline CDR1 is DFQATT and CDR2 is SNEGSKA (reference sequence). The CDR3 has 11 amino acids. V was clipped by 4 bases and J by 6 bases, with 9 bases between them.

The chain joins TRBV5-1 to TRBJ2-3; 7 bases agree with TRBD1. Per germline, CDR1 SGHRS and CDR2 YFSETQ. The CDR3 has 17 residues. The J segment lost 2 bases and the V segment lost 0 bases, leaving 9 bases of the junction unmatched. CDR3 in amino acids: CASSLGPQGRNTDTQYF. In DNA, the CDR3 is TGCGCCAGCAGCTTGGGTCCACAGGGGAGAAACACAGATACGCAGTATTTT.

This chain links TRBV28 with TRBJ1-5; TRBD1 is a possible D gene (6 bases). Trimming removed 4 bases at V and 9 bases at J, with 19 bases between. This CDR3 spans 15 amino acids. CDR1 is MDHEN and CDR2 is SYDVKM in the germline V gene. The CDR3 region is CASSYIGQGRRPQHF. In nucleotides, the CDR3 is TGTGCCAGCAGTTACATCGGGCAGGGGAGAAGGCCCCAGCATTTT.

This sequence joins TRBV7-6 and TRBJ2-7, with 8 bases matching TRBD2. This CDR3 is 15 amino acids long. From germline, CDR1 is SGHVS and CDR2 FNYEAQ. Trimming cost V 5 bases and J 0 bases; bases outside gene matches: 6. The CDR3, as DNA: TGTGCCAGCAGCCAAACTAGCGGACCCTCCTACGAGCAGTACTTC. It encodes CASSQTSGPSYEQYF.